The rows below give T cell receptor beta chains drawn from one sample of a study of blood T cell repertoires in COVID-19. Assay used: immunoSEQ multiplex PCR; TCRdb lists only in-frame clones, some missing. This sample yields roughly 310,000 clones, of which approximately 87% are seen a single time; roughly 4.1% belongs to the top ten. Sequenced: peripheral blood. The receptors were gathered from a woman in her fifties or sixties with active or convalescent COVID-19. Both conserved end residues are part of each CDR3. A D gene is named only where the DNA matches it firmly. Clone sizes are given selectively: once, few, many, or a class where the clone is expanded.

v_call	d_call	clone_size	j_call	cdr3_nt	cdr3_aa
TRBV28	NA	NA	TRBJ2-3	TGTGCCAGCACATTTAGCCCCCGACAGGACACAGATACGCAGTATTTT	CASTFSPRQDTDTQYF
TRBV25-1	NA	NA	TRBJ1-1	TGTGCCAGCAGTGAGATCGCGGGGACGGGAGCTTTCTTT	CASSEIAGTGAFF
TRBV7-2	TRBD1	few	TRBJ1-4	TGTGCCAGCAGCTTAGGAGGGGGCTCAAGTGAAAAACTGTTTTTT	CASSLGGGSSEKLFF
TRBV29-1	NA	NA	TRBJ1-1	TGCAGCGCCGTTGCACAGATAATGAACACTGAAGCTTTCTTT	CSAVAQIMNTEAFF
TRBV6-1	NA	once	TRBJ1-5	TGTGCCAGCAGTGAAGCGCTACAGGGATCTCAGCCCCAGCATTTT	CASSEALQGSQPQHF
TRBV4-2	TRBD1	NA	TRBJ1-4	TGTGCCAGCAGCCTCGGACAGGGGGTCGACGAAAAACTGTTTTTT	CASSLGQGVDEKLFF
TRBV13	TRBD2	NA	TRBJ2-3	TGTGCCAGCAGCACGGGACTAGCGGGGGGTAGCACAGATACGCAGTATTTT	CASSTGLAGGSTDTQYF
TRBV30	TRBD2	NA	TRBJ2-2	TGTGCCTGGAGCGGGGGGGCGCCTGGCGGGGAGCTGTTTTTT	CAWSGGAPGGELFF
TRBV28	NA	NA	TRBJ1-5	TGTGCCAGCAGTTTCCGGGGGGACGACAATCAGCCCCAGCATTTT	CASSFRGDDNQPQHF
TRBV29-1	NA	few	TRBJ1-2	TGCAGCGCTACCTCCGCGGAGGGTATCTATGGCTACACCTTC	CSATSAEGIYGYTF
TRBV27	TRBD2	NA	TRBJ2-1	TGTGCCAGCAGTCGAGCGGGAGTAAGCAATGAGCAGTTCTTC	CASSRAGVSNEQFF
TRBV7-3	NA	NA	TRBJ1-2	TGTGCCAGCAGCTTAACGTGGGCCCGGGACAAACAACCAGCGAACTATGGCTACACCTTC	CASSLTWARDKQPANYGYTF
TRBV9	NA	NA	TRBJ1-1	TGTGCCAGCAGCGCAGGACATATAATTGACTTGAACACTGAAGCTTTCTTT	CASSAGHIIDLNTEAFF
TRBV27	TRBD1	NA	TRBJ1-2	TGTGCCAGCAGGCGCGACCGGGACAGGCATGGCTACACCTTC	CASRRDRDRHGYTF
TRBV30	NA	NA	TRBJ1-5	TGTGCCTGGAGTTCAGGGGGCAATCAGCCCCAGCATTTT	CAWSSGGNQPQHF
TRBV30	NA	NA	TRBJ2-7	TGTGCCTGGAGTGATTCAACCTACGAGCAGTACTTC	CAWSDSTYEQYF